This TCR beta chain was found in a study of blood T cells in healthy people across ages. At least 7 million PBMCs were isolated per sample. This clonotype appeared a single time. One base away lies a much larger clone, so this may be a sequencing read error. CDR1 is MNHEY and CDR2 is SMNVEV in the germline V gene (reference sequence). CDR3 size: 15 residues. The second PCR ran 7 to 11 cycles with a sample-barcoded 5' primer and J-beta primers. TCRdb re-derived calls from the 5' RACE reads in MiXCR, one entry per CDR3 protein. The data contain hundreds of thousands of distinct CDR3 sequences, roughly 43% of them singletons.

This rearrangement joins TRBV27 to TRBJ2-6; no clear D. The sequencing input was blood. This sequence originates from an elderly man in good health. The CDR3 region has the DNA TGTGCCAGCAGTCCCACCCACTCTGGGACCAACGTCCTGACTTTC. It translates to CASSPTHSGTNVLTF.